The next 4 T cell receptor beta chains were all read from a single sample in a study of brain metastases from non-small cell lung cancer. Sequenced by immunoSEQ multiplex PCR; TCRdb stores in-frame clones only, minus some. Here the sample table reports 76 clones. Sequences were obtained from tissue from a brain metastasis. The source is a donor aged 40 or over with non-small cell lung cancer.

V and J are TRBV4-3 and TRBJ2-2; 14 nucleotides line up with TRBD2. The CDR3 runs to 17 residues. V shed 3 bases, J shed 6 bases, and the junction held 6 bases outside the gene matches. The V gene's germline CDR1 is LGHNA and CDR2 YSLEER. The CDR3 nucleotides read TGCGCCAGCAGCCACGGACTAGCGGGGGGACGGGCCGGGGAGCTGTTTTTT. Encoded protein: CASSHGLAGGRAGELFF.

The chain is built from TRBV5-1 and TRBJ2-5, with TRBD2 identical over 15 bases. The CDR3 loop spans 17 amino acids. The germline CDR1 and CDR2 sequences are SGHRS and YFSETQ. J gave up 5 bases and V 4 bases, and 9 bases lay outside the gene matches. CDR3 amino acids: CASSPRTSGRAVETQYF. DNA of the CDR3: TGCGCCAGCAGCCCCCGGACTAGCGGGAGGGCGGTGGAGACCCAGTACTTC.

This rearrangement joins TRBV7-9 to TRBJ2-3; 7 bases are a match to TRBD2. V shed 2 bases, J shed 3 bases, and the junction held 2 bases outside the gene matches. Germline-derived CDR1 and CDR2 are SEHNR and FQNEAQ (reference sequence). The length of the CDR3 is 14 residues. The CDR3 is CASSLTSVTDTQYF. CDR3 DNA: TGTGCCAGCAGCTTAACTAGCGTAACAGATACGCAGTATTTT.

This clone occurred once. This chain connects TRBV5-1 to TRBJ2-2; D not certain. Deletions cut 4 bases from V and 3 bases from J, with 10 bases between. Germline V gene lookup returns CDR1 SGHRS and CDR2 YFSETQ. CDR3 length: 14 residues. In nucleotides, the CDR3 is TGCGCCAGCAGCCCCGCTTCGGACACCGGGGAGCTGTTTTTT. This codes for CASSPASDTGELFF.